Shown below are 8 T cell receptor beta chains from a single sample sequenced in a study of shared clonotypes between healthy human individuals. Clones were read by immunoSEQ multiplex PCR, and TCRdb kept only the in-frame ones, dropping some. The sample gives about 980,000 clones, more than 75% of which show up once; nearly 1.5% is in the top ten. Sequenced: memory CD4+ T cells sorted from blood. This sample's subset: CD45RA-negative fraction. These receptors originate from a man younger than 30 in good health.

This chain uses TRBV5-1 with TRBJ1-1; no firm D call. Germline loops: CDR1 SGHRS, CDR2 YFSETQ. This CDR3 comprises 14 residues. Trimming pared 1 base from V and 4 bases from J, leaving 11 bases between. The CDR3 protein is CASSLTDEGTEAFF. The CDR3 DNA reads TGCGCCAGCAGCTTGACAGACGAGGGCACTGAAGCTTTCTTT. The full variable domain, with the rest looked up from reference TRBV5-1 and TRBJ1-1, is KAGVTQTPRYLIKTRGQQVTLSCSPISGHRSVSWYQQTPGQGLQFLFEYFSETQRNKGNFPGRFSGRQFSNSRSEMNVSTLELGDSALYLCASSLTDEGTEAFFGQGTRLTVV.

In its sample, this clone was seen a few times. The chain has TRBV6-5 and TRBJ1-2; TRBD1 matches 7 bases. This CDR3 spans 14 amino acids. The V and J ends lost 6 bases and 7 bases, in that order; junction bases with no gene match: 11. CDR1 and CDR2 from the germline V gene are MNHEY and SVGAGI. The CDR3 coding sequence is TGTGCCAGCAGACCTTGGGAGGGGGCGGTTGGCTACACCTTC. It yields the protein CASRPWEGAVGYTF.

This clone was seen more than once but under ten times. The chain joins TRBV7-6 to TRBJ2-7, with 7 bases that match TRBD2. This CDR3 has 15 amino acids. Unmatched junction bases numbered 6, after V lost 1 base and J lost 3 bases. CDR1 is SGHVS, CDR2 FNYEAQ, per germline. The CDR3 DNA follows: TGTGCCAGCAGCTTAGACCCTAGCGGTCGCTACGAGCAGTACTTC. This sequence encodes CASSLDPSGRYEQYF.

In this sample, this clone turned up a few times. CDR3: CASLGQGGQNIQYF. The DNA for the CDR3 is TGTGCCAGCCTTGGACAGGGCGGTCAAAACATTCAGTACTTC. This chain links TRBV2 with TRBJ2-4; TRBD1 matches 8 bases. J was trimmed by 5 bases and V by 8 bases; bases with no gene match: 8. Germline V gene lookup returns CDR1 SNHLY and CDR2 FYNNEI. The CDR3 is 14 residues long.

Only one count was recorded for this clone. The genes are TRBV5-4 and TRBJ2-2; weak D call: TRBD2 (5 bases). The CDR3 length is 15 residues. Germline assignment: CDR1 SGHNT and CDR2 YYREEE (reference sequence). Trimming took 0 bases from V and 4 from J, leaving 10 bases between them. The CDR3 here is CASSLGGLSTGELFF. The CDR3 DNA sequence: TGTGCCAGCAGCTTGGGAGGGTTGAGCACCGGGGAGCTGTTTTTT.

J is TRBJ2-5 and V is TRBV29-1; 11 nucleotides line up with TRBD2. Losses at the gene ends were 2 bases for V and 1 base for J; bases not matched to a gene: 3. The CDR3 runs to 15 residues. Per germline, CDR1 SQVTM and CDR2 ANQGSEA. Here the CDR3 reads CSVEPLAGGQETQYF. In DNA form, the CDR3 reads TGCAGCGTTGAACCCCTAGCGGGGGGCCAAGAGACCCAGTACTTC.

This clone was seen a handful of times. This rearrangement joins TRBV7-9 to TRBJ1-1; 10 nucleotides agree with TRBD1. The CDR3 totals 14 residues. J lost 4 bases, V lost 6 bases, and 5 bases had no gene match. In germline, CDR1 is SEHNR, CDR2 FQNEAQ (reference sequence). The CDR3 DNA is TGTGCCAGCAGGGGGACAGGGGATGGCACTGAAGCTTTCTTT. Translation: CASRGTGDGTEAFF. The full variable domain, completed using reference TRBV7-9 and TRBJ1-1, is DTGVSQNPRHKITKRGQNVTFRCDPISEHNRLYWYRQTLGQGPEFLTYFQNEAQLEKSRLLSDRFSAERPKGSFSTLEIQRTEQGDSAMYLCASRGTGDGTEAFFGQGTRLTVV.

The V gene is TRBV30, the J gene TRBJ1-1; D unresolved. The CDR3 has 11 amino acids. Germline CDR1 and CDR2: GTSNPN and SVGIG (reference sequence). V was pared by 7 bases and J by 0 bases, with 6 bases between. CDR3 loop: CASSMNTEAFF. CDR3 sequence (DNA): TGTGCCTCTAGTATGAACACTGAAGCTTTCTTT.